This T cell receptor beta chain was captured in a study of blood T cell repertoires in COVID-19. Study-level background: Donors in the United States, Italy and Spain gave samples during acute or convalescent COVID-19. PBMCs, B-cell-depleted T cells, or T cells provided the cDNA or gDNA that made up the material.

Germline V gives CDR1 SGDLS, CDR2 YYNGEE. This CDR3 contains 15 residues. V was pared by 4 bases and J by 7 bases, with 4 bases of the junction left unmatched. Authors' processing steps: The assay estimated nucleated cells by amplifying reference gene primers. Data came from immunoSEQ multiplex PCR; TCRdb stores just in-frame clones and leaves some out. The V and J calls and clone size were taken over from that table, and D and trimming were inferred from the DNA. The repertoire holds fewer than 250,000 clones, with 83% as singletons. This TCR was recovered from a woman between 35 and 50 years old with active or convalescent COVID-19. The chain combines TRBV9 with TRBJ1-6; 11 bases agree with TRBD1. Material for sequencing was peripheral blood. CDR3 sequence: CASSSRTGGNSPLHF. CDR3 sequence (DNA): TGTGCCAGCAGCTCCAGGACAGGGGGCAATTCACCCCTCCACTTT.